This T cell receptor (beta chain) appears in the sequencing data of a study of identical twins. The V gene's germline CDR1 is DFQATT and CDR2 SNEGSKA (reference sequence). The J segment lost 5 bases and the V segment lost 7 bases, leaving 11 bases of the junction unmatched. The CDR3 has 14 amino acids. MiXCR, run by TCRdb on the 5' RACE reads, gives a single entry per CDR3 protein. The table lists over 600,000 distinct CDR3 sequences, over 20% of them singletons. The same sample was also used in a study of T cells expressing NK-cell markers.

The origin of this receptor is a woman aged 18-29 years in good health. The chain carries TRBV20-1 and TRBJ2-5, with 9 bases aligning to TRBD2. The specimen sequenced was PBMCs. In DNA, the CDR3 is TGCAGTGGTCGGAATAGCGGGGGTAGGGAGACCCAGTACTTC. Translation: CSGRNSGGRETQYF.